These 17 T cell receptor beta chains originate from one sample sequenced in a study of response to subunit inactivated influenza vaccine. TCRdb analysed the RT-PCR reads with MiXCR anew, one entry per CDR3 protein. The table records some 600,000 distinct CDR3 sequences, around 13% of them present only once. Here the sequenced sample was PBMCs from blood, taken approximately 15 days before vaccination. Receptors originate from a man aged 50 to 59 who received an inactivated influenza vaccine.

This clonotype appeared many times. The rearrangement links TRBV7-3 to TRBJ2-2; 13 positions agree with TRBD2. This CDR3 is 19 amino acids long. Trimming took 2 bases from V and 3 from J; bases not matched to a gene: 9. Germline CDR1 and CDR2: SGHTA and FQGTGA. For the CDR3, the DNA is TGTGCCAGCAGCTTAGGACTAGCGGGAGTCCCGAAGGACACCGGGGAGCTGTTTTTT. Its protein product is CASSLGLAGVPKDTGELFF.

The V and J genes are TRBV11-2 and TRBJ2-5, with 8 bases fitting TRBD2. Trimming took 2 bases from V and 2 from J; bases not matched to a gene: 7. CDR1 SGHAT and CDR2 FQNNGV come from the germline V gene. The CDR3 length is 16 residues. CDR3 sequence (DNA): TGTGCCAGCAGCTTATGGCCAGCGGGGGAACAAGAGACCCAGTACTTC. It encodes CASSLWPAGEQETQYF. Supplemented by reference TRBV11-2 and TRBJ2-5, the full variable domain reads EAGVAQSPRYKIIEKRQSVAFWCNPISGHATLYWYQQILGQGPKLLIQFQNNGVVDDSQLPKDRFSAERLKGVDSTLKIQPAKLEDSAVYLCASSLWPAGEQETQYFGPGTRLLVL.

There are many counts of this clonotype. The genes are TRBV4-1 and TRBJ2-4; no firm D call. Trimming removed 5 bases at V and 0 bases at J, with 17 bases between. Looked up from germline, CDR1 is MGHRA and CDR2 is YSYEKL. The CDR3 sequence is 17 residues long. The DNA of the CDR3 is TGCGCCAGCAGCAATTTAAGTAACTACCTAGCCAAAAACATTCAGTACTTC. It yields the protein CASSNLSNYLAKNIQYF.

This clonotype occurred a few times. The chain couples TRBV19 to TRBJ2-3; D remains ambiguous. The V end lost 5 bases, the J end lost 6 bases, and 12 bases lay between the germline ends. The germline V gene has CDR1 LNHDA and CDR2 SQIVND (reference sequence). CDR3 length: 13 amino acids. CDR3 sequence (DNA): TGTGCCAGTAGTGACATTGAATGGGATACGCAGTATTTT. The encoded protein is CASSDIEWDTQYF. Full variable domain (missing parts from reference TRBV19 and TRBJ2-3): DGGITQSPKYLFRKEGQNVTLSCEQNLNHDAMYWYRQDPGQGLRLIYYSQIVNDFQKGDIAEGYSVSREKKESFPLTVTSAQKNPTAFYLCASSDIEWDTQYFGPGTRLTVL.

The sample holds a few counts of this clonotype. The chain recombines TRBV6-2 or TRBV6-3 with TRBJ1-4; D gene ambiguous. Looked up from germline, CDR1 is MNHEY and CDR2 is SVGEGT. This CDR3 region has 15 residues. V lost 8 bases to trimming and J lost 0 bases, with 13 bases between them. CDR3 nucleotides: TGTGCCAGCGGAGGCACCGATGCAACTAATGAAAAACTGTTTTTT. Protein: CASGGTDATNEKLFF.

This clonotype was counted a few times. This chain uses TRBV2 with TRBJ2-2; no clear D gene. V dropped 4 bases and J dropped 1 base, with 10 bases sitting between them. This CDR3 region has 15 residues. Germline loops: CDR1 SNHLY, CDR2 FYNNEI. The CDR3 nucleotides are TGTGCCAGCAGTGCTCGGCGAAGGAACACCGGGGAGCTGTTTTTT. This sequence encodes CASSARRRNTGELFF.

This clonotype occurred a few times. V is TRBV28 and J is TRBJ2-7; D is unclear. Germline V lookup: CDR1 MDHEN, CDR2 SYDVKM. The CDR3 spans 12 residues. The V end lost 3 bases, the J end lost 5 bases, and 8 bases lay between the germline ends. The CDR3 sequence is CASSFSANEQYF. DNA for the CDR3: TGTGCCAGCAGTTTTTCTGCCAACGAGCAGTACTTC.

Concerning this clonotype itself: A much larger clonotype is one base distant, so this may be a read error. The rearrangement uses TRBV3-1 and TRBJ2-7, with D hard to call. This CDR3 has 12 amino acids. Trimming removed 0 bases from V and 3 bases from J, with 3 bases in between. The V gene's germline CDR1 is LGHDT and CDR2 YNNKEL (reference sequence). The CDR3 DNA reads TGTGCCAGCAGCCAAGAGGACTACGAGCAGTACTTC. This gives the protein CASSQEDYEQYF.

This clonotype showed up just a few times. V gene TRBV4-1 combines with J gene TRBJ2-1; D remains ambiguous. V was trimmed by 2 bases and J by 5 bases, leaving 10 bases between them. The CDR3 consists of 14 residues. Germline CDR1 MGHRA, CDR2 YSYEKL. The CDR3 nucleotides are TGCGCCAGCAGCCAACGGCTCGAGGACAATGAGCAGTTCTTC. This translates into CASSQRLEDNEQFF.

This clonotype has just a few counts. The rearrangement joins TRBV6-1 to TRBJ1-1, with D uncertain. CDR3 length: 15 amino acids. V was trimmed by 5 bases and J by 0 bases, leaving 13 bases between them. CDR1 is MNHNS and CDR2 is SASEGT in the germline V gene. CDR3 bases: TGTGCCAGCAGTAGCAGCCGATCCTTGAACACTGAAGCTTTCTTT. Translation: CASSSSRSLNTEAFF.

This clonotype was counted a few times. This CDR3 reads CSARVRQSGALHF. CDR3 bases: TGCAGTGCTAGAGTCCGACAGTCCGGGGCCCTCCACTTT. V is TRBV20-1 and J is TRBJ1-6, with D perhaps matching TRBD1 (5 bases). Looked up from germline, CDR1 is DFQATT and CDR2 is SNEGSKA (reference sequence). The CDR3 length is 13 residues. Trimming removed 1 base at V and 14 bases at J, with 15 bases between.

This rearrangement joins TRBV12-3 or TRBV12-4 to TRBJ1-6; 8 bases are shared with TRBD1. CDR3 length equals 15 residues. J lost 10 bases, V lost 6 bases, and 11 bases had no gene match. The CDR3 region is CASRAAGGAYSPLHF. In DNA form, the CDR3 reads TGTGCCAGCAGGGCTGCAGGGGGCGCGTACTCACCCCTCCACTTT.

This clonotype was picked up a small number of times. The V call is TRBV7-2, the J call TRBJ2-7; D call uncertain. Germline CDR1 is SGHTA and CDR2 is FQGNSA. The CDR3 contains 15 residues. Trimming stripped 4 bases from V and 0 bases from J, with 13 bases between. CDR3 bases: TGTGCCAGCAGCTCCCACCCAGGATTCTCCTACGAGCAGTACTTC. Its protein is CASSSHPGFSYEQYF.

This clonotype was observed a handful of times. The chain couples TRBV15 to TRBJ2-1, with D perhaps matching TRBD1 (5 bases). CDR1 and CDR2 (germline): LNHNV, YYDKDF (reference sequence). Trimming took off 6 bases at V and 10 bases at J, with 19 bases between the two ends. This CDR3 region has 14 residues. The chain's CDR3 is CATSKKQERSEQFF. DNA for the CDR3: TGTGCCACCAGTAAGAAACAGGAGAGAAGCGAGCAGTTCTTC.

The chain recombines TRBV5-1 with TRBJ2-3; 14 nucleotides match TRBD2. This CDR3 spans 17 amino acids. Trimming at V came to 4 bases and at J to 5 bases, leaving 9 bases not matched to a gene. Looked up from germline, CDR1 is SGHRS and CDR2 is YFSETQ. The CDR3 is CASSPLTSGGARDTQYF. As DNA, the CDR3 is TGCGCCAGCAGCCCACTGACTAGCGGGGGGGCGAGAGATACGCAGTATTTT.

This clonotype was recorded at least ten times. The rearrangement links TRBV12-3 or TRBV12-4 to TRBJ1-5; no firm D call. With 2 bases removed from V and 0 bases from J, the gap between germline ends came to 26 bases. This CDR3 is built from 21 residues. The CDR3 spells CASSLTLRVGLRQDSNQPQHF. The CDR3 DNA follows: TGTGCCAGCAGTTTAACGCTCCGTGTAGGCTTGCGGCAGGATAGCAATCAGCCCCAGCATTTT.

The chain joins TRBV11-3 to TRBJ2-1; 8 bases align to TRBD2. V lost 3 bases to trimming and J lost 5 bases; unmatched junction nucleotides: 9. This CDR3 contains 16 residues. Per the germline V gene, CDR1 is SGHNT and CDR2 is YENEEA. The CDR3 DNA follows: TGTGCCAGCAGCTTGAACCCGGGGGGGACCCACAATGAGCAGTTCTTC. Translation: CASSLNPGGTHNEQFF.